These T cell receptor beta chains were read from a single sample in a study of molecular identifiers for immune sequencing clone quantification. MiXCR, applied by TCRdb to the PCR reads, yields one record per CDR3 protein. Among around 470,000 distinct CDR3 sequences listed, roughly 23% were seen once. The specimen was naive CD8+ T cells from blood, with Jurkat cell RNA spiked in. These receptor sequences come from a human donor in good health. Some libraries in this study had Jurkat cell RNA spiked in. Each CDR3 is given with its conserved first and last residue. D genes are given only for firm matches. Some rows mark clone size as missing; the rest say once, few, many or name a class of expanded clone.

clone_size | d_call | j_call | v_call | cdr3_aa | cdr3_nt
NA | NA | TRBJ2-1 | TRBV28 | CASSPDRPYNEQFF | TGTGCCAGCAGCCCAGACAGGCCCTACAATGAGCAGTTCTTC
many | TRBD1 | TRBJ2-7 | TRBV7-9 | CASSQPGQSYEQYF | TGTGCCAGCAGCCAGCCGGGACAGTCCTACGAGCAGTACTTC
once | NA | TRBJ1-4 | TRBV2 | CASSEASGRGGEKLSF | TGTGCCAGCAGTGAAGCATCGGGCAGGGGAGGCGAAAAACTGTCTTTT
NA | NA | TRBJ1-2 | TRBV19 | CASSGPDAYGYTF | TGTGCCAGTAGTGGCCCGGACGCCTATGGCTACACCTTC
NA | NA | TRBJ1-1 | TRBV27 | CASSLFRGPDTEAFF | TGTGCCAGCAGTTTATTTCGGGGGCCGGACACTGAAGCTTTCTTT
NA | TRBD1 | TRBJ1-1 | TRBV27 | CTSSSRTGQGARSTEAFF | TGTACCAGCAGTAGTAGGACGGGACAGGGGGCGAGGAGCACTGAAGCTTTCTTT
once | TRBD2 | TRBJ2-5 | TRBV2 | CASSESLAGGPQETQYF | TGTGCCAGCAGTGAAAGTTTGGCGGGAGGGCCCCAAGAGACCCAGTACTTC
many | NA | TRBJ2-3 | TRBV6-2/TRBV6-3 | CASRGAATWSTDTQYF | TGTGCCAGCAGGGGGGCGGCTACCTGGAGCACAGATACGCAGTATTTT
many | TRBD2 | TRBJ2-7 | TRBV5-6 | CASSPGLAGGPNYEQYF | TGTGCCAGCAGCCCCGGACTAGCGGGAGGCCCGAACTACGAGCAGTACTTC
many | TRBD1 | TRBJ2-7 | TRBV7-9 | CASSPDRDEQYF | TGTGCCAGCAGCCCCGACAGGGACGAGCAGTACTTC
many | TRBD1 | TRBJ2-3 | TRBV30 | CAWEPDRKAQYF | TGTGCCTGGGAACCGGACAGGAAAGCGCAGTATTTT
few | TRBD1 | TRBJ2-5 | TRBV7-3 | CASSLLGQPQETQYF | TGTGCCAGCAGCTTATTGGGACAGCCACAAGAGACCCAGTACTTC
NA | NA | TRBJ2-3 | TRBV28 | CASSEDRSNTDTQYF | TGTGCCAGCAGCGAAGACAGGAGCAACACAGATACGCAGTATTTT
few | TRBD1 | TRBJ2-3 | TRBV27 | CASSLIGTGADTQYF | TGTGCCAGCAGTTTAATTGGGACAGGGGCAGATACGCAGTATTTT
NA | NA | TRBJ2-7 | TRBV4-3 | CASSQDGVRSYEQYF | TGCGCCAGCAGCCAAGATGGGGTCCGGTCCTACGAGCAGTACTTC
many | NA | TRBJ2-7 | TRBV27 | CASSPWGAFTYEQYF | TGTGCCAGCAGCCCTTGGGGAGCGTTCACCTACGAGCAGTACTTC
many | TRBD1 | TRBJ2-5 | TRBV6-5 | CATQGQAQETQYF | TGTGCCACCCAGGGACAGGCGCAAGAGACCCAGTACTTC
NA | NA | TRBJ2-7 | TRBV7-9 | CASSLSIRYEQYF | TGTGCCAGCAGCTTATCTATTCGGTACGAGCAGTACTTC
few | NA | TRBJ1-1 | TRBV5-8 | CASSLNRGRGTEAFF | TGTGCCAGCAGCTTGAACCGGGGCCGGGGCACTGAAGCTTTCTTT
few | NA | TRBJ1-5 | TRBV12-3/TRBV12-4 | CASSLYLGDRHF | TGTGCCAGCAGTTTATATTTAGGAGACAGGCATTTT
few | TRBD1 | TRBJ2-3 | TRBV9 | CASSVGGGGTGGLDTQYF | TGTGCCAGCAGCGTAGGAGGGGGGGGAACAGGGGGCTTAGATACGCAGTATTTT
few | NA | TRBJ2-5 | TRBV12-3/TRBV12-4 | CASSLSSLQETQYF | TGTGCCAGCAGTTTGTCCAGCCTCCAAGAGACCCAGTACTTC
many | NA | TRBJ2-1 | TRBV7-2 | CASSIFLGGEQFF | TGTGCCAGCAGCATATTCCTAGGCGGTGAGCAGTTCTTC
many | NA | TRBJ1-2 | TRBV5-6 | CASSSPERRYGYTF | TGTGCCAGCAGCTCCCCAGAAAGGCGCTATGGCTACACCTTC
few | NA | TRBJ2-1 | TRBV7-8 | CASSLFSGREQFF | TGTGCCAGCAGCTTATTTTCCGGCAGGGAGCAGTTCTTC
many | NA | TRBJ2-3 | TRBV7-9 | CASSPPAGPPSTDTQYF | TGTGCCAGCAGCCCCCCGGCGGGGCCCCCTAGCACAGATACGCAGTATTTT
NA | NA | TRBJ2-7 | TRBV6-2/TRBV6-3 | CASNVDSSYEQYF | TGTGCCAGCAATGTGGACAGCTCCTACGAGCAGTACTTC
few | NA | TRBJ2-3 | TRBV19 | CASSQLSTDTQYF | TGTGCCAGTAGTCAACTCTCCACAGATACGCAGTATTTT
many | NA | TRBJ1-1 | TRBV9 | CASSVGAVNTEAFF | TGTGCCAGCAGCGTAGGGGCAGTGAACACTGAAGCTTTCTTT
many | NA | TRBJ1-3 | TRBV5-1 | CASSWDTRSSGNTIYF | TGCGCCAGCAGCTGGGACACCCGGAGCTCTGGAAACACCATATATTTT
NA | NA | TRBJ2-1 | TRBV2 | CASRRTGGTNSYNEQFF | TGTGCCAGCAGGAGGACTGGCGGTACTAACTCCTACAATGAGCAGTTCTTC
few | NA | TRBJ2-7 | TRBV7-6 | CASGLNLRDEQYF | TGTGCCAGCGGCTTAAATCTTAGGGACGAGCAGTACTTC
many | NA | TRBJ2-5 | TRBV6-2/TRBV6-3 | CASSYWTIQETQYF | TGTGCCAGCAGTTACTGGACTATCCAAGAGACCCAGTACTTC
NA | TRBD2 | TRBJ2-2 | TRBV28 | CASSPTSGRGAGELFF | TGTGCCAGCAGTCCCACTAGCGGGAGGGGCGCCGGGGAGCTGTTTTTT
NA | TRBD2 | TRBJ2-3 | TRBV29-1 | CSVVGVPRTSGTGTQYF | TGCAGCGTTGTGGGGGTGCCCAGGACTAGCGGAACAGGTACGCAGTATTTT
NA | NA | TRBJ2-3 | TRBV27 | CASSPLLPTGISTDTQYF | TGTGCCAGCAGTCCGTTACTCCCGACTGGGATAAGCACAGATACGCAGTATTTT
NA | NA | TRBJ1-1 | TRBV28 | CASTPSLSGGEGEAFF | TGTGCCAGCACTCCCTCCCTCAGCGGGGGCGAGGGGGAAGCTTTCTTT
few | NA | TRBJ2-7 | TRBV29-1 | CSVEGEDTNSYEQYF | TGCAGCGTTGAGGGTGAGGACACAAACTCCTACGAGCAGTACTTC
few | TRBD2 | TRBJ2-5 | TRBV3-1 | CASSQPGTNQETQYF | TGTGCCAGCAGCCAACCCGGGACTAACCAAGAGACCCAGTACTTC
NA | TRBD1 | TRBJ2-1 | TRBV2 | CASAEGTGLIEQFF | TGTGCCAGCGCCGAGGGGACAGGCCTTATTGAGCAGTTCTTC
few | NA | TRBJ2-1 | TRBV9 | CASSVVAGGAPLYNEQFF | TGTGCCAGCAGCGTAGTTGCGGGTGGAGCACCCCTTTACAATGAGCAGTTCTTC
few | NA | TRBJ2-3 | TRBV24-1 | CATRGGSTDTQYF | TGTGCCACCAGGGGGGGCAGCACAGATACGCAGTATTTT
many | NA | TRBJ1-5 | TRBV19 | CASRGRGTGNQPQHF | TGTGCCAGTAGGGGACGGGGTACGGGCAATCAGCCCCAGCATTTT